This T cell receptor (beta chain) was sequenced for a study of post-analysis software for immune sequencing data. Study-wide context: The disease courses covered relapsing-remitting, secondary progressive and progressive-relapsing multiple sclerosis.

CDR1 and CDR2 from the germline V gene are SGHKS and YYEKEE (reference sequence). CDR3 length equals 15 residues. V shed 2 bases, J shed 8 bases, and the junction held 8 bases outside the gene matches. Whole-study findings and limits: Among multiple sclerosis patients, normalized Chao1 diversity was significantly below that of controls. In patients, TRBV5-6, TRBV5-1 and TRBV20-1 belonged to five TRBV segments found more frequently than in controls.

Researchers reported that TCR beta cDNA libraries carried unique molecular identifiers. TCRdb fed the PCR reads into MiXCR, producing one record per CDR3 protein. Of hundreds of thousands of distinct CDR3 sequences in the sample, approximately 60% are singletons; the top ten hold 11%. On this clonotype itself: Its antigen is as yet unknown.

The V call is TRBV5-5, the J call TRBJ2-1, with 9 bases matching TRBD2. Sequencing used blood. This TCR was sampled from a girl aged 2-15 years with multiple sclerosis. CDR3 nucleotide sequence: TGTGCCAGCAGCTTATTGCCTAGCGGGAATGATGAGCAGTTCTTC. Protein: CASSLLPSGNDEQFF.